The source of this TCR beta chain is a study of T cells in Graves' hyperthyroidism and ophthalmopathy. This clonotype was observed many times. This sequence may be a read error, since a much larger clone differs from it by one base. This CDR3 spans 11 amino acids. Germline-derived CDR1 and CDR2 are LGHDT and YNNKEL (reference sequence). Trimming removed 3 bases at V and 3 bases at J, with 3 bases between. Amplified regions were TCR beta CDR3 sequences from RNA transcripts. First-round RT-PCR with HTBI primers amplified the TCR CDR3 region. TCRdb used MiXCR to reprocess the multiplex PCR reads, holding one entry per CDR3 protein. The table shows some 140,000 distinct CDR3 sequences, with around 20% occurring only once.

The specimen sequenced was blood. The clonotype was recovered from a woman in her fifties or sixties with Graves' hyperthyroidism that later progressed to Graves' ophthalmopathy. The genes are TRBV3-1 and TRBJ2-7; D not certain. The CDR3 is CASSHNYEQYF. The CDR3 DNA reads TGTGCCAGCAGCCACAACTACGAGCAGTACTTC.